This T cell receptor (beta chain) was retrieved from a study of cytomegalovirus exposure and HLA in healthy donors. Overall study context: In terms of ancestry, the Caucasian-associated cluster contained about four fifths of the 350 to 450 genotyped donors. Study-wide points: A few of the chains that were CMV-associated were confirmed in vitro to be specific for CMV antigens.

On this clone itself: The antigen remains undetermined.

With 60 Vbeta and 13 Jbeta primers, the PCR was carried out. Sequencing used immunoSEQ multiplex PCR; TCRdb keeps in-frame clones, though not all of them. The profile covers 100,000 to 150,000 clones, with approximately 17% appearing a single time and about 3.1% taken by the ten largest. Trimming cost V 4 bases and J 0 bases, with 6 bases left between them. The CDR3 sequence is 13 residues long. Looked up from germline, CDR1 is SNHLY and CDR2 is FYNNEI. The sequenced sample was PBMCs. The clonotype was recovered from a female donor in good health and CMV-seropositive. This chain uses TRBV2 with TRBJ2-5; no reliable D call. This CDR3 reads CASSAPDQETQYF. The CDR3 DNA is TGTGCCAGCAGTGCCCCAGACCAAGAGACCCAGTACTTC. The full variable domain, in which reference TRBV2 and TRBJ2-5 provide the parts outside the CDR3, is EPEVTQTPSHQVTQMGQEVILRCVPISNHLYFYWYRQILGQKVEFLVSFYNNEISEKSEIFDDQFSVERPDGSNFTLKIRSTKLEDSAMYFCASSAPDQETQYFGPGTRLLVL.